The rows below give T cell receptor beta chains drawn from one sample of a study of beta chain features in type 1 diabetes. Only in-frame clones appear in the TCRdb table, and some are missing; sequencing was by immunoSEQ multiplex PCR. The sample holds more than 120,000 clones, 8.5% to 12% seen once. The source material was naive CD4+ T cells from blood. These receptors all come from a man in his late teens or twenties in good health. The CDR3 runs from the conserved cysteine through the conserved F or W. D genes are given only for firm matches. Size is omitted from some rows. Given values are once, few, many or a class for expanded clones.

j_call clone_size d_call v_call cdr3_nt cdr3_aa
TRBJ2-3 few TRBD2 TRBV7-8 TGTGCCAGCAGCTTCGGGCTAGCGGCAGATACGCAGTATTTT CASSFGLAADTQYF
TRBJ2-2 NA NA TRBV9 TGTGCCAGCAGCGTAGGGGCAGGGTGGCAAACCGGGGAGCTGTTTTTT CASSVGAGWQTGELFF
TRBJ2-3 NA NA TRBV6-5 TGTGCCAGCAGTTCCTCAGGGGTGACAGATACGCAGTATTTT CASSSSGVTDTQYF
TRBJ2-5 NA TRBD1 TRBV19 TGTGCCAGTAGTACGCAGACAGGGCAAGAGACCCAGTACTTC CASSTQTGQETQYF
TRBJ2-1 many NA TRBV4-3 TGCGCCAGCAGCCAAGGAGGGAGCTCCTACAATGAGCAGTTCTTC CASSQGGSSYNEQFF
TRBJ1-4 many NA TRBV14 TGTGCCAGCAGCCGCGGGACGGAAAATGAAAAACTGTTTTTT CASSRGTENEKLFF
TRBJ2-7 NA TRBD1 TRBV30 TGTGCCACGGGACAGAGTGTCTACGAGCAGTACTTC CATGQSVYEQYF
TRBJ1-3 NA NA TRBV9 TGTGCCAGCAGCGTAGCCCCGACAGGTTCTGCTGGAAACACCATATATTTT CASSVAPTGSAGNTIYF
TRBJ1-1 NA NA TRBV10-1 TGCGCCACCGAGGACACGATCGGTGAAGCTTTCTTT CATEDTIGEAFF
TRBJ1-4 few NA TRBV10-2 TGCGCCAGCACCCTGGCAGGGCGAACTAATGAAAAACTGTTTTTT CASTLAGRTNEKLFF
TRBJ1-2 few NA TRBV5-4 TGTGCCAGCAGCTTGGCCTCCGCCAGGCTTAACTATGGCTACACCTTC CASSLASARLNYGYTF
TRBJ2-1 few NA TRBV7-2 TGTGCCAGCAGCTTGGCCCTTGAGCAGTTCTTC CASSLALEQFF
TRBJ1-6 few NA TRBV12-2 TGTGCAAGTCGCTTAGAGGGACAGGGGGATAATTCACCCCTCCACTTT CASRLEGQGDNSPLHF
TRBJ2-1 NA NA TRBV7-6 TGTGCCAGCAGCGGAGGCCCGGCAGCGGGCGTGAATGAGCAGTTCTTC CASSGGPAAGVNEQFF
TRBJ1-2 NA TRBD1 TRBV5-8 TGTGCCAGCAGCACTCGCCAGGGACAGGGGAAGACCTATGGCTACACCTTC CASSTRQGQGKTYGYTF
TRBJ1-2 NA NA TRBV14 TGTGCCAGCAGCCGTCCTGGGGAGAGGAATGGCTACACCTTC CASSRPGERNGYTF
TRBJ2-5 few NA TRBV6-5 TGTGCCAGCAGTAGACAGCGATACCAAGAGACCCAGTACTTC CASSRQRYQETQYF